This T cell receptor beta chain was identified during a study of T cell changes during pregnancy in multiple sclerosis. Sequenced by immunoSEQ multiplex PCR; TCRdb stores in-frame clones only, minus some. The sample carries 95,000 to 150,000 clones, around 93% recorded once. The CDR3 covers 16 residues. The V gene end was trimmed by 3 bases and the J gene end by 3 bases; junction bases not matched to a gene: 11. CDR1 is SGDLS and CDR2 is YYNGEE in the germline V gene. The source material was peripheral blood, sampled before pregnancy. This TCR was recovered from a female donor with multiple sclerosis, enrolled in a pregnancy study. The chain couples TRBV9 to TRBJ1-2; 7 nucleotides match TRBD1. CDR3: CASSGNTQGLDYGYTF. CDR3 DNA sequence: TGTGCCAGCAGCGGCAACACACAGGGGTTGGACTATGGCTACACCTTC.